These 18 T cell receptor beta chains were sequenced from one sample in a study of T cells in localized non-small cell lung cancer. Using immunoSEQ multiplex PCR, the repertoire was profiled, and TCRdb retains in-frame clones only, with some absent. The top ten clones hold under 3.5% of a sample with around 4,400 clones, just under 95% of them seen once. Sample: peripheral blood, taken before any cancer treatment. Receptor source: a woman aged 40-70 years with stage I lung adenocarcinoma.

The gene calls are TRBV11-3 and TRBJ2-2, with D unclear. Trimming pared 4 bases from V and 9 bases from J, leaving 9 bases between. The CDR3 is 12 residues long. Germline V gene sequence: CDR1 SGHNT, CDR2 YENEEA. The CDR3 spells CASSSSGWELFF. CDR3 DNA: TGTGCCAGCAGCTCGTCCGGGTGGGAGCTGTTTTTT.

The chain has TRBV7-8 and TRBJ2-5; possible D gene TRBD2, 5 bases. The CDR3 sequence is 18 residues long. Germline loops: CDR1 SGHVS, CDR2 FQNEAQ. V lost 2 bases, J lost 5 bases, and 24 bases lay in between. This CDR3 is CASSLLPPRQRTRETQYF. Written as DNA, the CDR3 is TGTGCCAGCAGCTTATTACCCCCGCGGCAGCGGACCCGGGAGACCCAGTACTTC.

This clone came up once. The chain employs TRBV5-4 and TRBJ2-3, with 8 bases identical to TRBD2. V was pared by 0 bases and J by 2 bases, with 5 bases of the junction left unmatched. Germline CDR1 SGHNT, CDR2 YYREEE (reference sequence). CDR3 size: 16 residues. The CDR3 sequence: CASSLDWREDTDTQYF. CDR3 coding DNA: TGTGCCAGCAGCTTGGATTGGCGGGAGGACACAGATACGCAGTATTTT.

The chain recombines TRBV5-4 with TRBJ1-1; 9 positions agree with TRBD1. This CDR3 comprises 15 residues. V dropped 4 bases and J dropped 3; count of bases not matched to a gene: 7. Germline CDR1 and CDR2: SGHNT and YYREEE (reference sequence). The CDR3 coding sequence is TGTGCCAGCAGCAAGGACAGGGGTTGGGACACTGAAGCTTTCTTT. Protein: CASSKDRGWDTEAFF. The whole variable domain, filled in from reference TRBV5-4 and TRBJ1-1, reads ETGVTQSPTHLIKTRGQQVTLRCSSQSGHNTVSWYQQALGQGPQFIFQYYREEENGRGNFPPRFSGLQFPNYSSELNVNALELDDSALYLCASSKDRGWDTEAFFGQGTRLTVV.

This sequence joins TRBV19 and TRBJ2-3; 10 nucleotides line up with TRBD1. The CDR3 loop spans 17 amino acids. The V segment lost 3 bases and the J segment 2 bases; nucleotides outside the gene matches: 8. The germline CDR1 and CDR2 sequences are LNHDA and SQIVND (reference sequence). The CDR3 nucleotides read TGTGCCAGTAGTATTCTTGGAGGGACAGGGGCCACAGATACGCAGTATTTT. This translates into CASSILGGTGATDTQYF.

This clone has just one count. V is TRBV29-1 and J is TRBJ2-1; 9 positions match TRBD2. The CDR3 extends over 16 amino acids. The germline V gene encodes CDR1 SQVTM and CDR2 ANQGSEA. V shed 3 bases, J shed 6 bases, and the junction held 12 bases outside the gene matches. As DNA, the CDR3 is TGCAGCGTTGAGGGGTTTAGCGGGAGTCCCGGCAATGAGCAGTTCTTC. Residues: CSVEGFSGSPGNEQFF.

This chain connects TRBV4-1 to TRBJ2-3; D is possibly TRBD1 (5 bases). Germline CDR1 MGHRA, CDR2 YSYEKL. This CDR3 is 16 amino acids long. V lost 0 bases, J lost 0 bases, and 10 bases lay in between. The DNA of the CDR3 is TGCGCCAGCAGCCAAGATTTACAGGCTAGCACAGATACGCAGTATTTT. It encodes CASSQDLQASTDTQYF.

The chain uses TRBV5-1 and TRBJ2-5, with 9 bases fitting TRBD2. J gave up 1 base and V 7 bases, and 8 bases lay outside the gene matches. The CDR3 has 15 residues. The germline V gene has CDR1 SGHRS and CDR2 YFSETQ. The CDR3 loop reads CASRLSGRTQETQYF. The CDR3 nucleotides read TGCGCCAGCCGGCTGAGCGGGAGGACCCAAGAGACCCAGTACTTC. Using reference TRBV5-1 and TRBJ2-5 for the parts outside the CDR3, the full variable domain is KAGVTQTPRYLIKTRGQQVTLSCSPISGHRSVSWYQQTPGQGLQFLFEYFSETQRNKGNFPGRFSGRQFSNSRSEMNVSTLELGDSALYLCASRLSGRTQETQYFGPGTRLLVL.

This chain joins TRBV5-1 and TRBJ2-1, with D possibly being TRBD2 (6 bases). The V end lost 2 bases, the J end lost 8 bases, and 14 bases lay between the germline ends. The CDR3 consists of 14 residues. Germline V gene lookup returns CDR1 SGHRS and CDR2 YFSETQ. CDR3 coding DNA: TGCGCCAGCAGCTTCAATTTGCCGGGGGATGAGCAGTTCTTC. Translating gives CASSFNLPGDEQFF. Full variable domain (rest looked up from reference TRBV5-1 and TRBJ2-1): KAGVTQTPRYLIKTRGQQVTLSCSPISGHRSVSWYQQTPGQGLQFLFEYFSETQRNKGNFPGRFSGRQFSNSRSEMNVSTLELGDSALYLCASSFNLPGDEQFFGPGTRLTVL.

This clone appeared a single time. The chain couples TRBV5-6 to TRBJ1-3, with D uncertain. The V gene lost 4 bases and the J gene lost 2 bases, with 4 bases spanning the gap. This CDR3 is built from 12 residues. Germline assignment: CDR1 SGHDT and CDR2 YYEEEE. Here the CDR3 DNA reads TGTGCCAGCAGCATGGCTGGAAACACCATATATTTT. Residues: CASSMAGNTIYF.

This chain uses TRBV7-9 with TRBJ1-2; D call uncertain. Germline CDR1 and CDR2: SEHNR and FQNEAQ (reference sequence). The CDR3 has 11 residues. V was trimmed by 1 base and J by 3 bases, leaving 0 bases between them. CDR3 loop: CASSLDYGYTF. The CDR3, as DNA: TGTGCCAGCAGCTTAGACTATGGCTACACCTTC.

This chain connects TRBV5-1 to TRBJ2-1; D call uncertain. From germline, CDR1 is SGHRS and CDR2 YFSETQ. CDR3 length equals 16 residues. Trimming shortened V by 1 base and J by 6 bases, and 17 bases separated the two germline ends. CDR3 region: CASSLSPTSTFNEQFF. CDR3 DNA sequence: TGCGCCAGCAGCTTGTCCCCGACCAGTACGTTCAATGAGCAGTTCTTC.

The gene calls are TRBV29-1 and TRBJ1-4, with D hard to call. CDR3 size: 13 residues. Trimming removed 6 bases at V and 7 bases at J, with 15 bases between. Germline V CDR1 and CDR2: SQVTM, ANQGSEA. The CDR3, as DNA: TGCAGCGTGGAGGTGGTTTTGGGTGAAAAACTGTTTTTT. Its protein product is CSVEVVLGEKLFF.

The chain couples TRBV19 to TRBJ1-1; D gene ambiguous. The CDR3 runs to 13 residues. Germline CDR1 reads LNHDA; CDR2 reads SQIVND (reference sequence). The ends were cut back, 0 bases at V and 5 bases at J, with 7 bases in the middle. The CDR3 DNA follows: TGTGCCAGTAGTATAGAGCGGTGGACTGAAGCTTTCTTT. Translating gives CASSIERWTEAFF.

The rearrangement links TRBV28 to TRBJ2-2; D might be TRBD1 (5 bases). Germline lookup yields CDR1 MDHEN and CDR2 SYDVKM. Trimming took off 3 bases at V and 3 bases at J, with 17 bases between the two ends. CDR3 length equals 17 residues. The CDR3 DNA reads as TGTGCCAGCAGTTTCCCCGCCCCAGGGTTGGACACCGGGGAGCTGTTTTTT. Translating gives CASSFPAPGLDTGELFF.

CDR3 sequence (DNA): TGCGCCAGCAGGGCGTCGGTTGGACTAGCGGATGGGGATACGCAGTATTTT. Protein sequence: CASRASVGLADGDTQYF. This rearrangement joins TRBV10-2 to TRBJ2-3, with TRBD2 identical over 10 bases. The CDR3 is 17 residues long. The V and J ends lost 6 bases and 6 bases, in that order; junction bases with no gene match: 15. Germline V gives CDR1 WSHSY, CDR2 SAAADI.

The chain is built from TRBV6-1 and TRBJ2-2; 8 nucleotides match TRBD1. Germline CDR1 and CDR2: MNHNS and SASEGT. The CDR3 sequence is 16 residues long. Losses at the gene ends were 4 bases for V and 2 bases for J; bases not matched to a gene: 6. The CDR3 reads CASSAQGALNTGELFF. CDR3 sequence (DNA): TGTGCCAGCAGTGCCCAGGGGGCACTAAACACCGGGGAGCTGTTTTTT.

This chain links TRBV11-2 with TRBJ1-5; TRBD1 might be the D (6 bases). Germline V gives CDR1 SGHAT, CDR2 FQNNGV. V lost 2 bases, J lost 7 bases, and 12 bases lay in between. The CDR3 has 14 amino acids. CDR3 sequence (DNA): TGTGCCAGCAGCTTAAATGGGGGCACCCAGCCCCAGCATTTT. Translation: CASSLNGGTQPQHF.